This T cell receptor beta chain was retrieved from a study of T cells in Graves' hyperthyroidism and ophthalmopathy. Germline V lookup: CDR1 LNHDA, CDR2 SQIVND (reference sequence). The V gene lost 3 bases and the J gene lost 2 bases, with 10 bases spanning the gap. The CDR3 sequence is 14 residues long. Study results and caveats: Through a model of 13 V-J features, ophthalmopathy was separated from stable hyperthyroidism.

TCR beta CDR3 region amplification was performed from RNA transcripts. An initial round of RT-PCR targeting the TCR CDR3 relied on the HTBI primer set. TCRdb analysed the multiplex PCR reads with MiXCR anew, one entry per CDR3 protein. The sample lists about 610,000 distinct CDR3 sequences; about 43% were seen once. As for this clonotype: Its antigen is currently unknown. This could be a read error, since a much larger clone is one nucleotide away.

This sequence joins TRBV19 and TRBJ2-5; D is ambiguous. Specimen: peripheral blood or thyroid tissue (not recorded which). The sequence was collected from a woman aged 18-30 years with Graves' hyperthyroidism. The CDR3 region has the DNA TGTGCCAGTAGTATGTCGGCAAGGCAAGAGACCCAGTACTTC. It translates to CASSMSARQETQYF.